This T cell receptor beta chain was identified during a study of blood T cell repertoires in COVID-19. V was pared by 5 bases and J by 8 bases, with 22 bases between. The germline V gene encodes CDR1 SGHTA and CDR2 FQGTGA. The CDR3 spans 16 residues. Repertoires were generated with immunoSEQ multiplex PCR, while TCRdb's copy carries only in-frame clones and drops some. Here the sample spans 95,000 to 110,000 clones, 80% to 90% being singletons. The sequence derives from a man in his 60s with acute or convalescent COVID-19. The chain combines TRBV7-3 with TRBJ2-1; D possibly corresponds to TRBD2 (6 bases). Sample: peripheral blood. The CDR3 nucleotides are TGTGCCAGCAGCGCCCACTCGGAGGGGAGCGGTGATGAGCAGTTCTTC. Translating it yields CASSAHSEGSGDEQFF.